This T cell receptor beta chain originates from a study of cytomegalovirus exposure and HLA in healthy donors. Study-level findings and limits: The study designated fewer than 200 TCR beta chains cytomegalovirus-associated. The tendency of first-cohort TCR clusters to co-occur in the roughly 130 validation repertoires emerged from a later analysis. A few chains tied to CMV proved CMV antigen-specific in vitro.

The V gene's germline CDR1 is SGDLS and CDR2 YYNGEE. The V and J ends lost 0 bases and 5 bases respectively, with 12 bases between them. The CDR3 length is 15 residues. Of note for this clone: Its antigen remains unidentified.

The table came from immunoSEQ multiplex PCR; TCRdb's copy has only in-frame clones and leaves some out. The data show fewer than 120,000 clones, roughly 90% seen once. This receptor was taken from a young woman in good health and CMV-seropositive. V usage is TRBV9 and J usage is TRBJ2-1; D perhaps matches TRBD2 (5 bases). Sequencing was carried out using PBMCs. This CDR3 reads CASSVAQRSDNEQFF. As DNA, the CDR3 is TGTGCCAGCAGCGTAGCGCAGCGGAGCGACAATGAGCAGTTCTTC.